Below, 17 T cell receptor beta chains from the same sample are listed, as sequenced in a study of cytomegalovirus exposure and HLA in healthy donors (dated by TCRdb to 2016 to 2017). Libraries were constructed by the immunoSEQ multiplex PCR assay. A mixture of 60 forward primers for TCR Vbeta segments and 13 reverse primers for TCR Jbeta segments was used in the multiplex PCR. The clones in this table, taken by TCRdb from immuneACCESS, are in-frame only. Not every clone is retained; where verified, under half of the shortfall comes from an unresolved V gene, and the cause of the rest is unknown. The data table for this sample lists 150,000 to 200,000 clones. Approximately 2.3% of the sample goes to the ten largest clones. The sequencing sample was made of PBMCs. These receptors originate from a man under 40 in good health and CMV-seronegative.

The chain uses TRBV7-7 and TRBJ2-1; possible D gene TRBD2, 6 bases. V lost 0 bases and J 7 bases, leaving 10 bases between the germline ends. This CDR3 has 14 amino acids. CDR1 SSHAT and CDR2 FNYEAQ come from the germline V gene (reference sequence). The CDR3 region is CASSLAGSRNEQFF. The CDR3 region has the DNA TGTGCCAGCAGCTTAGCCGGGAGTAGGAATGAGCAGTTCTTC.

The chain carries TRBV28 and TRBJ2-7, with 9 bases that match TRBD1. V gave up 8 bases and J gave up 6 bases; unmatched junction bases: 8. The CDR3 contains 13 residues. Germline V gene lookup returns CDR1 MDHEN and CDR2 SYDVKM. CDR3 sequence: CASLDRTGVEQYF. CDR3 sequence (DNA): TGTGCCAGCCTTGACAGGACAGGGGTCGAGCAGTACTTC. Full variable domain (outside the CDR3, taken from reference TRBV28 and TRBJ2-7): DVKVTQSSRYLVKRTGEKVFLECVQDMDHENMFWYRQDPGLGLRLIYFSYDVKMKEKGDIPEGYSVSREKKERFSLILESASTNQTSMYLCASLDRTGVEQYFGPGTRLTVT.

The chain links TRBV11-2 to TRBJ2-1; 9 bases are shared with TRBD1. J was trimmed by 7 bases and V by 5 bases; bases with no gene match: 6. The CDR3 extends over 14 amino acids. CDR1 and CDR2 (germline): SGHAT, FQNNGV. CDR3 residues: CASSPGDRANEQFF. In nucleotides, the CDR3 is TGTGCCAGCAGCCCGGGGGACAGGGCTAATGAGCAGTTCTTC. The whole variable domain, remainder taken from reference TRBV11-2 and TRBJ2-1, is EAGVAQSPRYKIIEKRQSVAFWCNPISGHATLYWYQQILGQGPKLLIQFQNNGVVDDSQLPKDRFSAERLKGVDSTLKIQPAKLEDSAVYLCASSPGDRANEQFFGPGTRLTVL.

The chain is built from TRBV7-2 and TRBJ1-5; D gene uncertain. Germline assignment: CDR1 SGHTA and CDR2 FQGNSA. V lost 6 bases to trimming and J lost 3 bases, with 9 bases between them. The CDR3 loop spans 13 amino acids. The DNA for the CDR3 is TGTGCCAGCAGTACAAATCTCAATCAGCCCCAGCATTTT. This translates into CASSTNLNQPQHF. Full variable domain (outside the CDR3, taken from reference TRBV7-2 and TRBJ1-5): GAGVSQSPSNKVTEKGKDVELRCDPISGHTALYWYRQSLGQGLEFLIYFQGNSAPDKSGLPSDRFSAERTGGSVSTLTIQRTQQEDSAVYLCASSTNLNQPQHFGDGTRLSIL.

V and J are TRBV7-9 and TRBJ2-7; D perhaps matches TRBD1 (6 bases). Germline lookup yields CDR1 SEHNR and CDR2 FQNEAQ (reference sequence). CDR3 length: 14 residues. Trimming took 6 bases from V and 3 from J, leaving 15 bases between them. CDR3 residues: CASSPMGANYEQYF. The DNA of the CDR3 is TGTGCCAGCAGTCCCATGGGGGCAAACTACGAGCAGTACTTC. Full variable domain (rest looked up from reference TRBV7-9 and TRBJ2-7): DTGVSQNPRHKITKRGQNVTFRCDPISEHNRLYWYRQTLGQGPEFLTYFQNEAQLEKSRLLSDRFSAERPKGSFSTLEIQRTEQGDSAMYLCASSPMGANYEQYFGPGTRLTVT.

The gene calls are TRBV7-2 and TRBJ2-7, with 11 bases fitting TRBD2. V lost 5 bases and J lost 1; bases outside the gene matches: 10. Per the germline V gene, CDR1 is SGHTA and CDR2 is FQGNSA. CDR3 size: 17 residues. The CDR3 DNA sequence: TGTGCCAGCAGCCAAGGGTCTAGCGGGAGGCCTTCCTACGAGCAGTACTTC. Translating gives CASSQGSSGRPSYEQYF.

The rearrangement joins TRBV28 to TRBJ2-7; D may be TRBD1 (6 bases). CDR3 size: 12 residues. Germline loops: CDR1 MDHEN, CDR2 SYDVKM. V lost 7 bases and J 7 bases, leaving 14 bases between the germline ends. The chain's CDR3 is CASNTDRKEQYF. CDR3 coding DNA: TGTGCCAGCAACACAGACAGGAAGGAGCAGTACTTC.

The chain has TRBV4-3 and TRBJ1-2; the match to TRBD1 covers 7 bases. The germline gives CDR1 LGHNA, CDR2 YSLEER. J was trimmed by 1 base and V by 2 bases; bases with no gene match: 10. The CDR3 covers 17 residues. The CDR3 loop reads CASSQSSLRQGNYGYTF. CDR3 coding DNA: TGCGCCAGCAGCCAATCGTCCCTCCGACAGGGTAACTATGGCTACACCTTC.

The CDR3 spells CAWSGLAASISYEQYF. The CDR3, as DNA: TGTGCCTGGAGTGGCCTAGCGGCATCAATCTCCTACGAGCAGTACTTC. V usage is TRBV30 and J usage is TRBJ2-7, with 7 bases lining up with TRBD2. The CDR3 covers 16 residues. V shed 1 base and J 0 bases; nucleotides not matched to a gene: 9. CDR1 and CDR2 (germline): GTSNPN, SVGIG (reference sequence).

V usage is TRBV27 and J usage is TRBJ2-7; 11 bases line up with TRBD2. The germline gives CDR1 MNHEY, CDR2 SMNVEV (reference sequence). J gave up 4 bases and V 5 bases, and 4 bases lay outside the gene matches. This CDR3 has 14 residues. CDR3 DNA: TGTGCCAGCAGTATACTAGCGGGAGATTACGAGCAGTACTTC. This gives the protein CASSILAGDYEQYF.

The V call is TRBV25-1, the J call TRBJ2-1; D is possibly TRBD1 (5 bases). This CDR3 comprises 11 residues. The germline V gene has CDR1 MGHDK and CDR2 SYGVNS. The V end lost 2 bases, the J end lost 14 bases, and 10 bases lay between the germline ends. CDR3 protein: CASSEGALKFF. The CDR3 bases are TGTGCCAGCAGTGAAGGGGCCTTAAAGTTCTTC.

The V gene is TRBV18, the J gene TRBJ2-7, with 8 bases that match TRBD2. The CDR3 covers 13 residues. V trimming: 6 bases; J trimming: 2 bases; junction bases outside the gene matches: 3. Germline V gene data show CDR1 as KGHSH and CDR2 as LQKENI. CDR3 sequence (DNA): TGTGCCAGCTCCAGCGGGGGAACCTACGAGCAGTACTTC. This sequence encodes CASSSGGTYEQYF.

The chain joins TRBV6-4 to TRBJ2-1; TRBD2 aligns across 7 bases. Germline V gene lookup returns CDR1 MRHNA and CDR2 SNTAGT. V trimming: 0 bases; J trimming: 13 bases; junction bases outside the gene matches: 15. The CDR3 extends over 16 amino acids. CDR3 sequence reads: CASSDSESGIGVGQFF. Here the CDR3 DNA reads TGTGCCAGCAGTGACTCAGAGAGCGGGATAGGGGTTGGACAGTTCTTC.

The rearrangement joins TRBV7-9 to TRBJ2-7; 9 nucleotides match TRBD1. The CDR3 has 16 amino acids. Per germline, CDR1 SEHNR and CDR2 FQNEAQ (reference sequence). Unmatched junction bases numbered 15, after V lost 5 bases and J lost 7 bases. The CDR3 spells CASSQSPGQGPLEQYF. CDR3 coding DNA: TGTGCCAGCAGCCAAAGTCCGGGACAGGGACCCTTGGAGCAGTACTTC.

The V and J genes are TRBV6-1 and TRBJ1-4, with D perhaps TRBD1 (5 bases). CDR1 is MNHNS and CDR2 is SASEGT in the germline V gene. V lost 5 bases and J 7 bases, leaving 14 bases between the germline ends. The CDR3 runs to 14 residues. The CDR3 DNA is TGTGCCAGCAGTCCTCAGGGTCTGAGTGAAAAACTGTTTTTT. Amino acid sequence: CASSPQGLSEKLFF.

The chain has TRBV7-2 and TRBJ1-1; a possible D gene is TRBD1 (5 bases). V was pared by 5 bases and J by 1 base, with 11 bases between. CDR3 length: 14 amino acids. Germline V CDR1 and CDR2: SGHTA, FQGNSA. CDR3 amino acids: CASSVDGQNTEAFF. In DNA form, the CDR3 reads TGTGCCAGCAGCGTTGACGGACAGAACACTGAAGCTTTCTTT.

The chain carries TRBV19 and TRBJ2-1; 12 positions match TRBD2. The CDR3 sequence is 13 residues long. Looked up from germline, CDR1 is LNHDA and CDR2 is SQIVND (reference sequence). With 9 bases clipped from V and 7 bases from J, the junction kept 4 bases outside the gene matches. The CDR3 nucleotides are TGTGCCAGCCGACTAGCGGGGGTTAATGAGCAGTTCTTC. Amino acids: CASRLAGVNEQFF.